The next 5 T cell receptor beta chains were all read from a single sample in a study of beta chain features in type 1 diabetes. Every isolated RNA sample was fully reverse transcribed, so sequencing captured expressed TCRB transcripts. Some clones are missing from TCRdb's copy, which holds only in-frame ones; the method was immunoSEQ multiplex PCR. The sample consists of 400,000 to 550,000 clones, 10% to 12% of them appearing once. Sequenced material: naive CD4+ T cells from blood. The receptors derive from a woman aged 18-29 years in good health.

In its sample, this clone was seen a few times. The CDR3 loop is CSANTGETQYF. CDR3 nucleotides: TGCAGCGCAAATACAGGAGAGACCCAGTACTTC. This chain uses TRBV29-1 with TRBJ2-5; a possible D gene is TRBD1 (5 bases). This CDR3 comprises 11 residues. The germline V and J ends were trimmed by 7 bases and 4 bases, with 10 bases remaining between them. Germline V gives CDR1 SQVTM, CDR2 ANQGSEA.

This clone was seen a few times. Other nucleotide sequences in the sample specify the same CDR3. This chain uses TRBV18 with TRBJ1-2, with 9 bases fitting TRBD1. Unmatched junction bases numbered 2, after V lost 3 bases and J lost 6 bases. Germline V gene data show CDR1 as KGHSH and CDR2 as LQKENI. The CDR3 is made up of 13 amino acids. Here the CDR3 reads CASSPDRGDGYTF. CDR3 nucleotide sequence: TGTGCCAGCTCACCCGACAGGGGGGATGGCTACACCTTC.

This clone was detected a few times. The CDR3 DNA reads TGCGCCAGCGCCGCGGGACAGACCACAGATACGCAGTATTTT. Amino acid sequence: CASAAGQTTDTQYF. This chain joins TRBV5-1 and TRBJ2-3; possibly TRBD1 for D (7 bases). The CDR3 is 14 amino acids. Trimming pared 7 bases from V and 2 bases from J, leaving 14 bases between. Per the germline V gene, CDR1 is SGHRS and CDR2 is YFSETQ.

This clone was seen more than once but under ten times. V is TRBV18 and J is TRBJ2-1; TRBD1 is a possible D gene (5 bases). This CDR3 is 15 amino acids long. Germline V lookup: CDR1 KGHSH, CDR2 LQKENI. Trimming took 5 bases from V and 7 from J, leaving 18 bases between them. CDR3 residues: CASSKAVQGGNEQFF. The CDR3 coding sequence is TGTGCCAGCTCAAAGGCGGTTCAGGGTGGGAATGAGCAGTTCTTC.

The chain has TRBV7-8 and TRBJ2-3; 7 nucleotides agree with TRBD2. Germline assignment: CDR1 SGHVS and CDR2 FQNEAQ. The CDR3 sequence is 17 residues long. With V trimmed by 5 bases and J by 2 bases, 13 bases remained unmatched. The CDR3 DNA sequence: TGTGCCAGCAGCCCTCGTCGGACTAGTTGGAACACAGATACGCAGTATTTT. Its translation: CASSPRRTSWNTDTQYF.